Reported below is one T cell receptor beta chain. The clone's antigen remains unknown. No quality values exist for individual bases; no much larger clone is one base distant. The immunoSEQ Assay, a bias-controlled multiplex PCR, was used to amplify TCRbeta CDR3 regions from genomic DNA. The authors processed their data as follows. Nucleated cell counts per sample were estimated from amplification of reference gene primers within the assay. To quantify the absolute abundance of each unique TCRbeta CDR3 rearrangement, sequence reads were collapsed and filtered. For each sample, productive Simpson clonality was calculated by taking the square root of Simpson's diversity index across productive rearrangements. The table comes from immuneACCESS by way of TCRdb, which keeps in-frame sequences with V and J called. Part of the clones is missing from these tables; in studies checked, under half for an unresolved V gene and the rest for unknown reasons. V, J and clone size reflect that table, while D and trimming were determined from the DNA. Present in this sample are approximately 37,000 clones, about 87% of which were seen just once. Together, the top ten hold about 9.5% of the sample.

Germline trimming amounts to 3 bases on V and 5 bases on J, with 6 as the count of junction bases outside the gene matches. Reading from cysteine to phenylalanine, the CDR3 counts 14 amino acids. The CDR3 DNA has 42 bases and is translated from base 1. CDR1 and CDR2 were assigned from the germline V gene as SNHLY and FYNNEI. The data stem from a study of blood T cell repertoires in COVID-19 (dated by TCRdb to the early 2020s). Regarding the study in general: The collaborator samples originated in the United States, Italy and Spain and spanned the acute and convalescent phases of COVID-19. The material from the prospective study consisted of cDNA or gDNA derived from T cells, B-cell-depleted T cells, or PBMCs. The dataset comprised deeply sampled blood TCRbeta repertoires from subjects exposed to, actively infected with, or recovered from COVID-19. The repertoires were made available in a free public database intended to serve as a resource for research on the immune response to SARS-CoV-2. The samples were drawn from two sources: the first 160 participants of the ongoing ImmuneRACE study, and approximately 1,300 subjects contributed by 6 global collaborators. Nearly every sample came with metadata listing a de-identified subject ID, COVID-19 status, age in years and sex. Where HLA class I and class II types were available, the types were taken from metadata supplied by the sample provider, not from assay-based typing.

The paper as a whole reports these results and caveats: How much clinical and demographic metadata was included differed by source and by participant, and the metadata was provided uncurated.

Collaborating institutions collected whole blood in K2EDTA tubes following their own protocols. For TCRbeta analysis, collaborator samples were shipped as frozen whole blood, as isolated PBMCs, or as DNA extracted from either sample type. The chain employs TRBV2 and TRBJ2-5; 7 bases in between match TRBD1. Sequenced input: peripheral blood. This clonotype originated in a man aged 80 or over with active COVID-19. The CDR3 here reads CASSDSGRGETQYF. The sequenced DNA is TGTGCCAGCAGTGATTCCGGCAGGGGGGAGACCCAGTACTTC.